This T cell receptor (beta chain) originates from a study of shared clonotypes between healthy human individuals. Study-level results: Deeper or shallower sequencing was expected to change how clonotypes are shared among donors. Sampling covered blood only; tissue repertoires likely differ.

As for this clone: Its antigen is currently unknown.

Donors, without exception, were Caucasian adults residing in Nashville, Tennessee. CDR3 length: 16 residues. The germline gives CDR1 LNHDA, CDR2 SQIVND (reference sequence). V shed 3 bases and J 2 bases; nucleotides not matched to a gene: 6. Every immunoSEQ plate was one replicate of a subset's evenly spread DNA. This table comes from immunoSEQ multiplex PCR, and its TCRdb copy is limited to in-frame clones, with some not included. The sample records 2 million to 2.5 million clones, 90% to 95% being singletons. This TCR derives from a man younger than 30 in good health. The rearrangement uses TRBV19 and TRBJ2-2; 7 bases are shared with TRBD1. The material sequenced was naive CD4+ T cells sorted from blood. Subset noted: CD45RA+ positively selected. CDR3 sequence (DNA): TGTGCCAGTAGTATGGGTGGGACAGCAAACACCGGGGAGCTGTTTTTT. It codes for CASSMGGTANTGELFF.